The 15 T cell receptor beta chains listed next were all sequenced from one sample in a study of CD8+ T cells in alopecia areata. Following RNA extraction, reverse transcription yielded cDNA that acted as the sequencing template. The repertoire was sequenced with immunoSEQ multiplex PCR; TCRdb's copy has only in-frame clones and lacks some. This repertoire holds around 290,000 clones, and none appear only once. Researchers sorted pooled cutaneous lymph node cells on the basis of CD4, CD8alpha, NKG2D, NKG2ACE and other markers. Material: CD4+ T cells sorted from a lymph node. The receptors shown here come from a C3H/HeJ mouse with alopecia areata. Mouse strain MHC haplotype: H2-k.

As concerns this clone: Mouse names are used for the genes. The read gets to within 4 residues of the CDR3 end, and the germline J gene fills in the rest. This chain uses TRBV13-1 with TRBJ2-1; 7 nucleotides match TRBD2. The CDR3 extends over 15 amino acids. Germline CDR1 and CDR2: NSHNY and SYGAGN. V shed 3 bases and J 0 bases; nucleotides not matched to a gene: 3. CDR3 DNA (partial): TGTGCCAGCAGTGGTGACTGGGTTAACTATGCT. It specifies CASSGDWVNYA. The full CDR3 is CASSGDWVNYAEQFF.

With regard to this clone: Gene names and germline refer to mouse. Sequencing ends 3 residues short of the CDR3 end; the germline J gene provides the rest. This rearrangement joins TRBV13-1 to TRBJ1-6; D uncertain. TRBJ1-6 is an ORF for which the function is uncertain. Germline CDR1 and CDR2: NSHNY and SYGAGN. The CDR3 length is 14 residues. The ends were cut back, 0 bases at V and 8 bases at J, with 9 bases in the middle. The sequenced part of the CDR3 DNA is TGTGCCAGCAGTGATGCACCGCAGGATTCGCCC. Protein product: CASSDAPQDSP. The full-length CDR3 reads as CASSDAPQDSPLYF.

This clone was found many times. Gene names and germline match the mouse. The missing CDR3 end, 4 residues past where the read stops, is filled in from the germline J gene. The chain combines TRBV17 with TRBJ2-1; 9 bases agree with TRBD2. The junction had 1 base not matched to a gene; V was cut back by 2 bases and J by 2 bases. Germline V lookup: CDR1 MNHDT, CDR2 YYDKIL. The CDR3 runs to 15 residues. The CDR3 protein is CASSRTGGYYAEQFF. The CDR3 DNA, read in part, is TGTGCTAGCAGTAGAACTGGGGGGTACTATGCT.

About this clone: Genes and germline are mouse. Read coverage stops 4 residues before the CDR3 terminus; the germline J gene supplies the remainder. In the same sample, other DNA sequences code for this CDR3. This rearrangement joins TRBV13-2 to TRBJ2-7; 11 nucleotides match TRBD2. Germline-derived CDR1 and CDR2 are NNHNN and SYGAGS (reference sequence). The CDR3 has 15 amino acids. Trimming cost V 2 bases and J 3 bases; bases outside gene matches: 4. CDR3 residues: CASGDSGTGGYEQYF. The CDR3 DNA, read in part, is TGTGCCAGCGGTGACTCCGGGACTGGGGGCTAT.

This clone showed up just a few times. The germline and genes are mouse ones. CDR3 residues: CASGETGGANTEVFF. The CDR3 bases that were read are TGTGCCAGCGGTGAGACAGGGGGTGCAAACACA. The chain carries TRBV13-2 and TRBJ1-1, with TRBD1 matching over 9 bases. The DNA ends 4 residues before the CDR3 does, and the rest of the CDR3 is filled in from the germline J gene. CDR1 and CDR2 from the germline V gene are NNHNN and SYGAGS (reference sequence). This CDR3 contains 15 residues. V shed 2 bases, J shed 0 bases, and the junction held 2 bases outside the gene matches.

Details on this clone: Gene names and germline match the mouse. The read ends 4 residues early relative to the CDR3; the germline J gene fills the gap. The chain links TRBV13-3 to TRBJ1-2; TRBD1 aligns across 12 bases. CDR3 length: 16 amino acids. The germline V gene has CDR1 NNHDY and CDR2 SYVADS. After removal of 2 bases from V and 2 bases from J, the junction contained 4 bases not matched to a gene. This CDR3 is CASSEGTGGPNSDYTF. CDR3 bases read: TGTGCCAGCAGTGAAGGGACAGGGGGCCCTAACTCC.

This clone was picked up a small number of times. Gene names and germline match the mouse. The read terminates 4 residues ahead of where the CDR3 ends, so the germline J gene completes it. Other DNA sequences in the same sample also yield this CDR3. The chain recombines TRBV19 with TRBJ2-3; 8 bases line up with TRBD2. Losses at the gene ends were 2 bases for V and 0 bases for J; bases not matched to a gene: 2. Per the germline V gene, CDR1 is FNHDT and CDR2 is SITEND (reference sequence). The CDR3 contains 15 residues. Partial CDR3 DNA: TGTGCCAGCAGTATTCGGGGGGGCAGTGCAGAA. This sequence encodes CASSIRGGSAE. The CDR3 in its entirety is CASSIRGGSAETLYF.

This clone was counted a few times. The germline and genes are mouse ones. The CDR3 is cut off 4 residues early in the read; its end comes from the germline J gene. V usage is TRBV19 and J usage is TRBJ2-1, with a possible D match to TRBD2 (6 bases). CDR3 length: 16 residues. Trimming took 0 bases from V and 1 from J, leaving 11 bases between them. Germline CDR1 is FNHDT and CDR2 is SITEND (reference sequence). The sequenced CDR3 bases are TGTGCCAGCAGTATAGCTGTGGGGGAGAACTATGCT. Translation gives CASSIAVGENYA. The full CDR3 protein reads CASSIAVGENYAEQFF. The complete variable domain, with remaining parts taken from reference TRBV19 and TRBJ2-1, reads GGIITQTPKFLIGQEGQKLTLKCQQNFNHDTMYWYRQDSGKGLRLIYYSITENDLQKGDLSEGYDASREKKSSFSLTVTSAQKNEMAVFLCASSIAVGENYAEQFFGPGTRLTVL.

This clone was counted between two and nine times. Here the gene names and germline are mouse. The DNA ends 4 residues before the CDR3 does, and the rest of the CDR3 is filled in from the germline J gene. The chain recombines TRBV17 with TRBJ2-2; D is perhaps TRBD1 (5 bases). V lost 2 bases, J lost 2 bases, and 9 bases lay in between. Per the germline V gene, CDR1 is MNHDT and CDR2 is YYDKIL. The CDR3 has 15 amino acids. CDR3 protein: CASSRQGKNTGQLYF. The CDR3 DNA, read in part, is TGTGCTAGCAGTAGACAGGGAAAGAACACCGGG.

This clone has more than one count but fewer than ten. Genes here carry mouse names. From the germline J gene comes the end of the CDR3, since the read stops 4 residues before it. The sample carries other DNA sequences with the same CDR3. This chain links TRBV19 with TRBJ1-1; no reliable D call. In germline, CDR1 is FNHDT, CDR2 SITEND (reference sequence). The length of the CDR3 is 11 residues. V was pared by 5 bases and J by 1 base, with 3 bases between. Incomplete CDR3 DNA: TGTGCCAGCAGCCAAAACACA. Protein: CASSQNT. The full CDR3 sequence reads CASSQNTEVFF. Drawing the rest from reference TRBV19 and TRBJ1-1, the complete variable domain is GGIITQTPKFLIGQEGQKLTLKCQQNFNHDTMYWYRQDSGKGLRLIYYSITENDLQKGDLSEGYDASREKKSSFSLTVTSAQKNEMAVFLCASSQNTEVFFGKGTRLTVV.

Notes on this clone: The germline and genes are mouse ones. The CDR3 extends 4 residues past the end of the read, so its final part is completed from the germline J gene. The chain uses TRBV19 and TRBJ2-3; 10 bases are shared with TRBD2. CDR1 and CDR2 from the germline V gene are FNHDT and SITEND (reference sequence). With 5 bases clipped from V and 0 bases from J, the junction kept 3 bases outside the gene matches. The CDR3 length is 15 residues. The part of the CDR3 DNA that was read is TGTGCCAGCAGCGCGGGACTGGGGAGTGCAGAA. As protein: CASSAGLGSAE. The CDR3 in full is CASSAGLGSAETLYF.

In regard to this clone: Gene labels here are mouse ones. Read sequence stops 3 residues before the CDR3 end, and the germline J gene provides the missing end. The chain uses TRBV1 and TRBJ1-6; 8 nucleotides line up with TRBD1. TRBJ1-6 is an open reading frame whose function is uncertain. Germline V gives CDR1 NSQYPW, CDR2 LRSPGD (reference sequence). V dropped 4 bases and J dropped 3; count of bases not matched to a gene: 2. CDR3 length: 15 residues. This CDR3 is CTCSVGQGYNSPLYF. The CDR3 bases that were read are TGCACCTGCAGTGTTGGACAGGGCTATAATTCGCCC.

On this clone itself: Mouse names are used for the genes. The sequenced fragment ends 4 residues before the CDR3 boundary, so the rest is inferred from the germline J gene. Other DNA sequences within the sample encode an identical CDR3. The J gene is TRBJ2-3, the V gene TRBV19; TRBD2 matches 9 bases. The V segment lost 5 bases and the J segment 3 bases; nucleotides outside the gene matches: 7. The CDR3 sequence is 15 residues long. CDR1 and CDR2 from the germline V gene are FNHDT and SITEND (reference sequence). The CDR3 DNA, read in part, is TGTGCCAGCAGCCAGACTGGGGGAGGAGCAGAA. It encodes CASSQTGGGAE. The CDR3 as a whole reads CASSQTGGGAETLYF.

This clone was detected a few times. Gene names are the mouse ones. The CDR3 sequence: CASSLGLGGSAEQFF. The sequenced CDR3 bases are TGTGCCAGCAGCCTTGGACTGGGGGGGAGCGCT. The chain employs TRBV13-1 and TRBJ2-1; 12 nucleotides line up with TRBD2. The read falls 4 residues short of the CDR3 end, and the missing part is taken from the germline J gene. Germline CDR1 reads NSHNY; CDR2 reads SYGAGN. CDR3 length: 15 residues.

This clone occurred a few times. Any gene name here is a mouse gene name. The sequence runs out 4 residues before the end of the CDR3; the remainder is reconstructed from the germline J gene. The V gene is TRBV19, the J gene TRBJ2-5; perhaps TRBD1 as D (6 bases). V was clipped by 7 bases and J by 0 bases, with 9 bases between them. The V gene's germline CDR1 is FNHDT and CDR2 SITEND (reference sequence). This CDR3 has 13 residues. CDR3 bases read: TGTGCCAGCGGGACAATTAACCAAGAC. Amino acid sequence: CASGTINQD. In full, the CDR3 reads CASGTINQDTQYF.